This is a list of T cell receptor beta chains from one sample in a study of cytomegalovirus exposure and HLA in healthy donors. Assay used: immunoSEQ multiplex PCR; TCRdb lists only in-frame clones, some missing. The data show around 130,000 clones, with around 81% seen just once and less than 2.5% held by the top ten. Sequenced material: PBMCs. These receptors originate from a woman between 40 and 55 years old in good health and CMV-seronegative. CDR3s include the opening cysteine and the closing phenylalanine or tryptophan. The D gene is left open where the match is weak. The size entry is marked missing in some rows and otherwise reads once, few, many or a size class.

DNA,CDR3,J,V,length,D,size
TGTGCCAGCAGCGTAACTAGCGGGGTCACGGGAGGGCAGTACTTC,CASSVTSGVTGGQYF,TRBJ2-7,TRBV5-4,15,TRBD2,NA
TGCGCCAGCAGCCCCGGGGACGGGGGGACCCAGTACTTC,CASSPGDGGTQYF,TRBJ2-5,TRBV5-1,13,NA,NA
TGTGCCAGCAGAGAACTGGGACAGACCAACTATGGCTACACCTTC,CASRELGQTNYGYTF,TRBJ1-2,TRBV9,15,TRBD1,NA
TGTGCCAGCTATAGGGGGCAGGGGATATCCTACGGGCAGTACTTC,CASYRGQGISYGQYF,TRBJ2-7,TRBV6-6,15,TRBD1,NA
TGTTCCAGCAAGACGGGACAGGGGTCTGGGGCCAACGTCCTGACTTTC,CSSKTGQGSGANVLTF,TRBJ2-6,TRBV7-9,16,TRBD1,NA
TGTGCCAGCAGCGTGACCGGGACTAGCGCTTTGATTTCCTACAATGAGCAGTTCTTC,CASSVTGTSALISYNEQFF,TRBJ2-1,TRBV9,19,TRBD2,NA
TGTGCCAGCAGCTTGGCCAGGTCGGGATTTAGCAATCAGCCCCAGCATTTT,CASSLARSGFSNQPQHF,TRBJ1-5,TRBV5-6,17,NA,NA
TGTGCCAGCAGCCGCATGGGGGGATCCTATAATTCACCCCTCCACTTT,CASSRMGGSYNSPLHF,TRBJ1-6,TRBV13,16,NA,NA
TGTGCCAGCCGTAGCGGGAGCTTCCTGCATGAGCAGTTCTTC,CASRSGSFLHEQFF,TRBJ2-1,TRBV27,14,TRBD2,NA
TGTGCCAGCAGTCTGGCAGGGCTCAACTCTGGAAACACCATATATTTT,CASSLAGLNSGNTIYF,TRBJ1-3,TRBV6-6,16,NA,few
TGTGCCAGCAGTGAGGGCGGGACAGGTTCCTACGAGCAGTACTTC,CASSEGGTGSYEQYF,TRBJ2-7,TRBV2,15,TRBD1,NA
TGCGCCAGCAGCTCAACCGAGGTCGCAGAGACCCAGTACTTC,CASSSTEVAETQYF,TRBJ2-5,TRBV5-1,14,NA,NA
TGTGCCAGCAGGGCGGGGTTGAACACTGAAGCTTTCTTT,CASRAGLNTEAFF,TRBJ1-1,TRBV14,13,NA,NA
TGTGCCAGCAGCTTAGCAGGGGGCAACTATGGCTACACCTTC,CASSLAGGNYGYTF,TRBJ1-2,TRBV7-3,14,TRBD1,NA
TGTGCCAGCAAGGACTGGGGGGATACCTCCTACGAGCAGTACTTC,CASKDWGDTSYEQYF,TRBJ2-7,TRBV27,15,NA,NA
TGTGCCAGTAGTATTATGTCCGAAGGGACAGTTCTTATGAACACTGAAGCTTTCTTT,CASSIMSEGTVLMNTEAFF,TRBJ1-1,TRBV19,19,TRBD1,NA
TGTGCCAGCAGTGAAGGCCAAGACAGGGGATCAAGTGGCTACACCTTC,CASSEGQDRGSSGYTF,TRBJ1-2,TRBV6-1,16,TRBD1,NA
TGTGCCAGCAGCCCGAGCAGGGCGGGAGGGCGTCGGGAGCAGTTCTTC,CASSPSRAGGRREQFF,TRBJ2-1,TRBV7-2,16,TRBD2,NA
TGTGCCAGTGGACCTTTGAGCGGAACCTACGAGCAGTACTTC,CASGPLSGTYEQYF,TRBJ2-7,TRBV27,14,NA,NA
TGTGCCAGCAGGACAGGGGGCCAGCTGCAGCCCCAGCATTTT,CASRTGGQLQPQHF,TRBJ1-5,TRBV6-1,14,TRBD1,once
TGCAGCGTTGAAGACCAGGGGGTGAACTACGAGCAGTACTTC,CSVEDQGVNYEQYF,TRBJ2-7,TRBV29-1,14,TRBD1,once
TGTGCCAGCACAACCTACAATGAGCAGTTCTTC,CASTTYNEQFF,TRBJ2-1,TRBV28,11,NA,NA
TGTGCCAGGGCGACAGGGGAAGAGACCCAGTACTTC,CARATGEETQYF,TRBJ2-5,TRBV2,12,TRBD1,NA
TGTGCCACCAGCAGAGATCCTCACAGAGATTCACCCCTCCACTTT,CATSRDPHRDSPLHF,TRBJ1-6,TRBV15,15,NA,NA
TGTGCCAGCCGGGACAACTCCTACGAGCAGTACTTC,CASRDNSYEQYF,TRBJ2-7,TRBV2,12,NA,NA
TGCAGCGTTGAGAGGGCTGGGGCCAACGTCCTGACTTTC,CSVERAGANVLTF,TRBJ2-6,TRBV29-1,13,NA,NA
TGTGCCAGCAGCCAAGCCCTAGCCACAGATACGCAGTATTTT,CASSQALATDTQYF,TRBJ2-3,TRBV4-2,14,NA,NA
TGTGCCAGCAATCGACAGGGGGGGCTGTTTAATGAGCAGTTCTTC,CASNRQGGLFNEQFF,TRBJ2-1,TRBV27,15,TRBD1,few
TGTGCCAGCTCGGTAGGGGGCGAGGTGGTTTCCTACGCCTTC,CASSVGGEVVSYAF,TRBJ1-2,TRBV18,14,TRBD1,NA
TGTGCCAGCAGTTTATCCCCCCAGGGGGCGGGAGAGACCCAGTACTTC,CASSLSPQGAGETQYF,TRBJ2-5,TRBV28,16,TRBD1,NA
TGTTCCAGCAGCTCCTTAGCGGGAAACTATCCCCGCTACGAGCAGTACTTC,CSSSSLAGNYPRYEQYF,TRBJ2-7,TRBV7-9,17,TRBD2,once
TGTGCCACCAGCAGAGGGGTCTTGGTACAGGTCGTCGACGAGCAGTACTTC,CATSRGVLVQVVDEQYF,TRBJ2-7,TRBV15,17,NA,NA
TGTGCCAGCAGCCGAGGGGCGGGGGGAAGGTGGGATACGCAGTATTTT,CASSRGAGGRWDTQYF,TRBJ2-3,TRBV5-6,16,TRBD2,NA
TGTGCCACTAAACCTACAGGGGTGAATTCACCCCTCCACTTT,CATKPTGVNSPLHF,TRBJ1-6,TRBV19,14,TRBD1,NA
TGTGCCAGTAGTATCCCCAGCGGGCCGGGCACTGAAGCTTTCTTT,CASSIPSGPGTEAFF,TRBJ1-1,TRBV19,15,NA,NA
TGTGCCAGCTCACCGGGCGGGGGGGCCTCAGATACGCAGTATTTT,CASSPGGGASDTQYF,TRBJ2-3,TRBV18,15,TRBD2,NA
TGTGCCAGCAGCCGACAGGGGGCGGAACAGCCCCAGCATTTT,CASSRQGAEQPQHF,TRBJ1-5,TRBV7-2,14,TRBD1,once
TGTGCCAGCAGTTATTCATTCCTGGCGGGCCTGGAGCAGTTCTTC,CASSYSFLAGLEQFF,TRBJ2-1,TRBV6-5,15,NA,NA
TGCGCCAGCAGCTTGGAGAGACTAGAGCCCAACACAGATACGCAGTATTTT,CASSLERLEPNTDTQYF,TRBJ2-3,TRBV5-1,17,NA,NA
TGTGCCAGCAGCTTAGGCACTAGTCATAGCAATCAGCCCCAGCATTTT,CASSLGTSHSNQPQHF,TRBJ1-5,TRBV7-2,16,NA,once
TGTGCCAGCAGCTTAACCCACAGGGGGTACGAGCAGTACTTC,CASSLTHRGYEQYF,TRBJ2-7,TRBV13,14,TRBD1,NA
TGTGCCAGCTGGAGACAGTCCTACGAGCAGTACTTC,CASWRQSYEQYF,TRBJ2-7,TRBV2,12,NA,NA
TGTGCCAGCAGCTTAGACCCAGCGGGGGGCTACGAGCAGTACTTC,CASSLDPAGGYEQYF,TRBJ2-7,TRBV11-2,15,TRBD2,NA
TGTGCCAGTAGTAACCAGCCCAGGGGTACAGATACGCAGTATTTT,CASSNQPRGTDTQYF,TRBJ2-3,TRBV19,15,NA,NA
TGTGCCAGCTCCAACTGGGGGCCGGATGGGGCCAACGTCCTGACTTTC,CASSNWGPDGANVLTF,TRBJ2-6,TRBV18,16,NA,NA
TGTGCCAGCAGCACTGGGACAGGGGGAATAGGCACTGAAGCTTTCTTT,CASSTGTGGIGTEAFF,TRBJ1-1,TRBV7-9,16,TRBD1,once
TGTGCCAGTAGTATCCTCACAGGGGGCGGTCAGACTGAAGCTTTCTTT,CASSILTGGGQTEAFF,TRBJ1-1,TRBV19,16,TRBD1,NA
TGTGCCAGCAGTGACAGGGGCCCCACTGAAGCTTTCTTT,CASSDRGPTEAFF,TRBJ1-1,TRBV27,13,TRBD1,NA
TGTGCCAGCAGTGAAGCGCGTCAGGGTGGCTACACCTTC,CASSEARQGGYTF,TRBJ1-2,TRBV2,13,NA,few
TGCGCCAGCAGCCAGGGGACTAGCGGCCTCTACGAGCAGTACTTC,CASSQGTSGLYEQYF,TRBJ2-7,TRBV4-3,15,TRBD2,NA